This T cell receptor beta chain was captured by sequencing in a study of monozygotic twins with inflammatory bowel disease. There were eight separate reactions per sample in which cDNA was made. A template switching step added UMIs, each with a 6-nucleotide sample barcode. Using the 5' RACE reads, TCRdb records one entry per CDR3 protein without DNA. The sample holds around 370,000 distinct CDR3 sequences. Germline V CDR1 and CDR2: MNHEY, SVGAGI. The CDR3 spans 15 residues. Total RNA isolation used whole blood (no T cell sorting was performed). The chain uses TRBV6-5 and TRBJ1-5. The sequenced material came from blood. The source is a human donor with ulcerative colitis or Crohn's disease, or a healthy co-twin of an affected twin (not recorded which). The CDR3 region is CGSSYSIRGNQPQHF.